This entry lists 27 T cell receptor beta chains sequenced from one sample in a study of T-cell reconstitution after alpha-beta-depleted transplantation in children. Researchers prepared the TCRbeta library using unique molecular identifiers, the study reports. TCRdb called the PCR reads again in MiXCR, with one record for every CDR3 protein. The table records about 310,000 distinct CDR3 sequences, around 25% of them present only once. Here the sequenced sample was PBMCs, mostly from graft donor cells, taken 180 days after TCRalphabeta/CD19-depleted stem cell transplant. The receptors originated from a male patient between 5 and 17 years old who had a stem cell transplant for acute lymphoblastic leukemia, so the T cells may come from the graft donor.

A few counts support this clonotype. The chain has TRBV27 and TRBJ2-1; D is uncertain. Trimming took 6 bases from V and 8 from J, leaving 11 bases between them. CDR3 length: 12 amino acids. In germline, CDR1 is MNHEY, CDR2 SMNVEV (reference sequence). Written as DNA, the CDR3 is TGTGCCAGCAGCCGCAGGCTGGATGAGCAGTTCTTC. It specifies CASSRRLDEQFF.

In its sample, this clonotype was seen a few times. The rearrangement joins TRBV18 to TRBJ2-2, with 7 bases lining up with TRBD2. The ends lost 3 bases at V and 5 bases at J; junction bases unmatched: 12. This CDR3 has 17 residues. Germline V CDR1 and CDR2: KGHSH, LQKENI. The CDR3, as DNA: TGTGCCAGCTCACCGTACAACGGGGGGTTGACGACCGGGGAGCTGTTTTTT. It translates to CASSPYNGGLTTGELFF.

This clonotype showed up just a few times. This chain uses TRBV29-1 with TRBJ2-7, with D uncertain. This CDR3 comprises 13 residues. V was cut by 1 base and J by 0 bases, with 7 bases left in between. Germline V gene sequence: CDR1 SQVTM, CDR2 ANQGSEA. The CDR3 spells CSVEGPNSYEQYF. In nucleotides, the CDR3 is TGCAGCGTTGAAGGGCCGAACTCCTACGAGCAGTACTTC.

The rearrangement links TRBV18 to TRBJ2-1; D call uncertain. The CDR3 is 11 amino acids. The germline V gene has CDR1 KGHSH and CDR2 LQKENI. V was trimmed by 3 bases and J by 8 bases, leaving 5 bases between them. CDR3 residues: CASSPSYEQFF. In DNA form, the CDR3 reads TGTGCCAGCTCACCCTCGTATGAGCAGTTCTTC. The variable domain in full, completed from reference TRBV18 and TRBJ2-1, reads NAGVMQNPRHLVRRRGQEARLRCSPMKGHSHVYWYRQLPEEGLKFMVYLQKENIIDESGMPKERFSAEFPKEGPSILRIQQVVRGDSAAYFCASSPSYEQFFGPGTRLTVL.

This chain uses TRBV27 with TRBJ2-7; TRBD1 agrees at 7 bases. J lost 5 bases, V lost 1 base, and 2 bases had no gene match. CDR3 length: 13 amino acids. From germline, CDR1 is MNHEY and CDR2 SMNVEV (reference sequence). Here the CDR3 reads CASSLFTGDEQYF. The CDR3 bases are TGTGCCAGCAGTTTATTTACAGGGGACGAGCAGTACTTC.

The genes are TRBV20-1 and TRBJ2-7, with 11 bases that match TRBD1. The germline CDR1 and CDR2 sequences are DFQATT and SNEGSKA (reference sequence). The junction had 2 bases not matched to a gene; V was cut back by 5 bases and J by 5 bases. The CDR3 runs to 12 residues. The CDR3 sequence: CSAWTGGDEQYF. In DNA, the CDR3 is TGCAGTGCTTGGACAGGGGGCGACGAGCAGTACTTC.

This chain joins TRBV11-3 and TRBJ2-3; 14 nucleotides align to TRBD2. CDR1 and CDR2 (germline): SGHNT, YENEEA. Trimming cost V 1 base and J 4 bases; bases outside gene matches: 4. The CDR3 has 17 residues. The chain's CDR3 is CASSLGWTSGRPDTQYF. CDR3 coding DNA: TGTGCCAGCAGCTTAGGGTGGACTAGCGGGAGGCCAGATACGCAGTATTTT.

The rearrangement links TRBV7-8 to TRBJ2-7, with a possible D match to TRBD2 (6 bases). This CDR3 region has 14 residues. Looked up from germline, CDR1 is SGHVS and CDR2 is FQNEAQ. V lost 5 bases, J lost 3 bases, and 14 bases lay in between. The CDR3 is CASSRGTRDYEQYF. DNA for the CDR3: TGTGCCAGCAGCCGGGGGACGCGAGACTACGAGCAGTACTTC. Variable domain in full (rest from reference TRBV7-8 and TRBJ2-7): GAGVSQSPRYKVAKRGQDVALRCDPISGHVSLFWYQQALGQGPEFLTYFQNEAQLDKSGLPSDRFFAERPEGSVSTLKIQRTQQEDSAVYLCASSRGTRDYEQYFGPGTRLTVT.

In its sample, this clonotype was seen a few times. The gene calls are TRBV3-1 and TRBJ2-7; D not certain. This CDR3 is built from 12 residues. Germline V gene lookup returns CDR1 LGHDT and CDR2 YNNKEL (reference sequence). V lost 1 base and J 4 bases, leaving 5 bases between the germline ends. The CDR3, as DNA: TGTGCCAGCAGCCAAGTGCCGTACGAGCAGTACTTC. Translating it yields CASSQVPYEQYF.

The CDR3 bases are TGCGCCAGCAGCTTGGCCGGACAGGGAGGATCCTACGAGCAGTACTTC. This codes for CASSLAGQGGSYEQYF. The chain employs TRBV5-1 and TRBJ2-7; 8 bases are shared with TRBD1. Germline values: CDR1 SGHRS, CDR2 YFSETQ. This CDR3 is 16 amino acids long. Trimming at V came to 0 bases and at J to 1 base, leaving 6 bases not matched to a gene. Complete variable domain (other parts from reference TRBV5-1 and TRBJ2-7): KAGVTQTPRYLIKTRGQQVTLSCSPISGHRSVSWYQQTPGQGLQFLFEYFSETQRNKGNFPGRFSGRQFSNSRSEMNVSTLELGDSALYLCASSLAGQGGSYEQYFGPGTRLTVT.

With respect to this clonotype: A junction end diverges from the germline sequence, so it may reflect a read error. The chain uses TRBV29-1 and TRBJ2-3; 9 bases line up with TRBD2. CDR1 is SQVTM and CDR2 is ANQGSEA in the germline V gene. This CDR3 has 13 amino acids. CDR3 region: CSVPGTSIDTQYF. The CDR3 nucleotides are TGCAGCGTTCCCGGGACTAGCATAGATACGCAGTATTTT.

This clonotype was seen many times. This sequence joins TRBV10-3 and TRBJ2-7, with 8 bases fitting TRBD2. The junction had 4 bases not matched to a gene; V was cut back by 3 bases and J by 3 bases. Germline-derived CDR1 and CDR2 are ENHRY and SYGVKD. The CDR3 totals 14 residues. The CDR3 sequence is CAISDGSGNYEQYF. CDR3 coding DNA: TGTGCCATCAGTGATGGTAGCGGGAACTACGAGCAGTACTTC.

This clonotype has a handful of counts. V gene TRBV12-3 or TRBV12-4 combines with J gene TRBJ2-1, with D unclear. The CDR3 consists of 15 residues. The germline V and J ends were trimmed by 3 bases and 2 bases, with 11 bases remaining between them. CDR3 nucleotide sequence: TGTGCCAGCAGTTTCCCCGACGTGCCCTACAATGAGCAGTTCTTC. It encodes CASSFPDVPYNEQFF.

The chain uses TRBV5-5 and TRBJ1-5, with TRBD1 matching 12 bases. Germline-derived CDR1 and CDR2 are SGHKS and YYEKEE (reference sequence). The junction had 8 bases not matched to a gene; V was cut back by 0 bases and J by 7 bases. The CDR3 sequence is 17 residues long. DNA for the CDR3: TGTGCCAGCAGCTTGGACCGCGGGACAGGGGGCGGACAGCCCCAGCATTTT. Its protein product is CASSLDRGTGGGQPQHF.

This clonotype was seen more than once but under ten times. The chain couples TRBV25-1 to TRBJ1-6, with 9 bases matching TRBD1. Per germline, CDR1 MGHDK and CDR2 SYGVNS. There are 18 residues in the CDR3. Trimming took 0 bases from V and 9 from J; bases not matched to a gene: 12. As DNA, the CDR3 is TGTGCCAGCAGTGAATATTTAGCCCGGGACAGGGCTATTTCACCCCTCCACTTT. Amino acid sequence: CASSEYLARDRAISPLHF.

This clonotype was seen just once. The chain uses TRBV5-1 and TRBJ2-7, with D uncertain. V shed 4 bases and J shed 2 bases, with 19 bases lying between them. CDR1 SGHRS and CDR2 YFSETQ come from the germline V gene. There are 16 residues in the CDR3. CDR3 in DNA: TGCGCCAGCAGCACAAGCTATAGACATAACACCTACGAGCAGTACTTC. Translation: CASSTSYRHNTYEQYF. Combining the CDR3 with reference TRBV5-1 and TRBJ2-7 gives the whole variable domain KAGVTQTPRYLIKTRGQQVTLSCSPISGHRSVSWYQQTPGQGLQFLFEYFSETQRNKGNFPGRFSGRQFSNSRSEMNVSTLELGDSALYLCASSTSYRHNTYEQYFGPGTRLTVT.

J is TRBJ2-7 and V is TRBV7-9; TRBD2 is a possible D gene (5 bases). This CDR3 comprises 16 residues. CDR1 and CDR2 (germline): SEHNR, FQNEAQ (reference sequence). The germline V and J ends were trimmed by 0 bases and 1 base, with 13 bases remaining between them. The CDR3 loop reads CASSLASSYPSYEQYF. The CDR3 nucleotides read TGTGCCAGCAGCTTAGCGTCTAGCTACCCTTCCTACGAGCAGTACTTC.

The sample holds a few counts of this clonotype. The chain combines TRBV6-5 with TRBJ2-7; D possibly matches TRBD1 or TRBD2 (5 bases each). The V gene's germline CDR1 is MNHEY and CDR2 SVGAGI. The CDR3 has 11 residues. The germline V and J ends were trimmed by 4 bases and 9 bases, with 10 bases remaining between them. The CDR3 protein is CASSSGRGQYF. CDR3 nucleotide sequence: TGTGCCAGCAGTTCGGGACGGGGGCAGTACTTC.

CDR3 in DNA: TGCGCCAGCAGCTTGACTGTAGGCACAGATACGCAGTATTTT. Its protein is CASSLTVGTDTQYF. The chain employs TRBV5-1 and TRBJ2-3; D uncertain. CDR3 length: 14 residues. Per germline, CDR1 SGHRS and CDR2 YFSETQ. The V end lost 1 base, the J end lost 1 base, and 7 bases lay between the germline ends.

This sequence joins TRBV7-9 and TRBJ1-4; D remains ambiguous. The V and J ends lost 2 bases and 4 bases respectively, with 14 bases between them. The CDR3 is made up of 16 amino acids. Germline CDR1 reads SEHNR; CDR2 reads FQNEAQ (reference sequence). CDR3: CASSLLWGPGNEKLFF. In DNA, the CDR3 is TGTGCCAGCAGCTTACTATGGGGTCCTGGTAATGAAAAACTGTTTTTT.

J is TRBJ2-1 and V is TRBV12-3 or TRBV12-4; a weak D match, TRBD2 (6 bases). Deletions cut 2 bases from V and 6 bases from J, with 14 bases between. CDR3 size: 15 residues. Written as DNA, the CDR3 is TGTGCCAGCAGTTTAAGGGTGGGAGGTGTCAATGAGCAGTTCTTC. This sequence encodes CASSLRVGGVNEQFF.

This clonotype occurred a few times. The V call is TRBV6-2 or TRBV6-3, the J call TRBJ2-1, with 10 positions matching TRBD2. Germline loops: CDR1 MNHEY, CDR2 SVGEGT. V dropped 1 base and J dropped 0; count of bases not matched to a gene: 3. This CDR3 is built from 17 residues. The DNA of the CDR3 is TGTGCCAGCAGTTACTTGGGACTAGCGAGCTCCTACAATGAGCAGTTCTTC. Translated, it gives CASSYLGLASSYNEQFF.

The chain links TRBV5-1 to TRBJ2-7, with 8 bases fitting TRBD2. Germline CDR1 is SGHRS and CDR2 is YFSETQ. The CDR3 has 16 amino acids. V dropped 2 bases and J dropped 0; count of bases not matched to a gene: 7. CDR3 coding DNA: TGCGCCAGCAGCTTCTCCCTAGCGGGTACCTCCTACGAGCAGTACTTC. It translates to CASSFSLAGTSYEQYF.

This clonotype appeared once. The junction differs from germline at one of its ends, possibly a read error. This chain uses TRBV5-1 with TRBJ2-3, with TRBD2 matching over 8 bases. CDR1 is SGHRS and CDR2 is YFSETQ in the germline V gene. CDR3 length: 18 amino acids. CDR3 sequence reads: CSSSAPRTSSTFTDTQYF. CDR3 bases: TGCTCCAGCAGCGCCCCAAGGACTAGCTCAACCTTCACAGATACGCAGTATTTT. The full variable domain, in which reference TRBV5-1 and TRBJ2-3 provide the parts outside the CDR3, is KAGVTQTPRYLIKTRGQQVTLSCSPISGHRSVSWYQQTPGQGLQFLFEYFSETQRNKGNFPGRFSGRQFSNSRSEMNVSTLELGDSALYLCSSSAPRTSSTFTDTQYFGPGTRLTVL.

This clonotype was detected once. The junction shows a germline mismatch at one end, possibly a read error. The chain employs TRBV3-1 and TRBJ1-6; a weak D match, TRBD1 (5 bases). The CDR3 extends over 14 amino acids. Germline V gives CDR1 LGHDT, CDR2 YNNKEL (reference sequence). CDR3 amino acids: CASSLGRNNLPLHF. CDR3 coding DNA: TGTGCCAGCAGCCTGGGACGGAATAATTTACCCCTCCACTTT.

The sample holds a few counts of this clonotype. The V gene is TRBV7-9, the J gene TRBJ2-7; D is unresolved. The CDR3 runs 15 residues. Trimming removed 1 base from V and 5 bases from J, with 15 bases in between. CDR1 SEHNR and CDR2 FQNEAQ come from the germline V gene (reference sequence). DNA for the CDR3: TGTGCCAGCAGCTTAGGGGCCGGGTCCCTCAACGAGCAGTACTTC. Translation gives CASSLGAGSLNEQYF.

This clonotype came up once. The V and J genes are TRBV7-2 and TRBJ2-2; 7 nucleotides agree with TRBD1. Germline values: CDR1 SGHTA, CDR2 FQGNSA. The CDR3 covers 17 residues. V shed 7 bases, J shed 4 bases, and the junction held 15 bases outside the gene matches. The CDR3: CASTRVRGQLPTGELFF. The CDR3 DNA reads as TGTGCCAGCACCCGAGTAAGGGGGCAACTTCCCACCGGGGAGCTGTTTTTT. Full variable domain (rest looked up from reference TRBV7-2 and TRBJ2-2): GAGVSQSPSNKVTEKGKDVELRCDPISGHTALYWYRQSLGQGLEFLIYFQGNSAPDKSGLPSDRFSAERTGGSVSTLTIQRTQQEDSAVYLCASTRVRGQLPTGELFFGEGSRLTVL.